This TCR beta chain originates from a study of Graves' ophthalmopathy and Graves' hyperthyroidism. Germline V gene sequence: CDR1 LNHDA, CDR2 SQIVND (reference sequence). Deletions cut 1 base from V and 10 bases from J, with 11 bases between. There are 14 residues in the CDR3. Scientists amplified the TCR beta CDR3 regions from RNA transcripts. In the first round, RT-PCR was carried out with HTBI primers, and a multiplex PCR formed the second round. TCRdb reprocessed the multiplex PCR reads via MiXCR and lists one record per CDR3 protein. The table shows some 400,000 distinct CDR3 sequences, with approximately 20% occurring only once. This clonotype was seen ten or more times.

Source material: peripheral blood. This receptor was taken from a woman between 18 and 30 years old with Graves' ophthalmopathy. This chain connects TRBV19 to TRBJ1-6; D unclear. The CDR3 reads CASSIGGLGSPLHF. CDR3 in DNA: TGTGCCAGTAGTATAGGAGGGCTAGGCTCACCCCTCCACTTT.